This T cell receptor (beta chain) derives from a study of beta chain features in type 1 diabetes. Study findings and constraints: Using cDNA template may skew counts toward highly expressing activated cells. Type 1 diabetes patients had moderately but significantly shorter TCRB CDR3s in all four CD4+ subsets.

This clone was observed a few times. What it recognizes is unknown. The whole isolated RNA underwent reverse transcription, so sequencing captured expressed TCRB transcripts. The protocol was immunoSEQ multiplex PCR, while the TCRdb copy is restricted to in-frame clones and leaves out a portion. The data show tens of thousands of clones, about 66% seen once. V was clipped by 4 bases and J by 4 bases; unmatched bases: 5. Per the germline V gene, CDR1 is SEHNR and CDR2 is FQNEAQ (reference sequence). This CDR3 contains 14 residues. The genes are TRBV7-9 and TRBJ1-1; 8 positions match TRBD1. The source material was Tregs from blood. The sequence came from a woman aged 18-29 years with type 1 diabetes. The CDR3 DNA reads TGTGCCAGCAGCTCATCAGGGGGCATCACTGAAGCTTTCTTT. It codes for CASSSSGGITEAFF.